The 23 T cell receptor beta chains presented below share a single source sample, sequenced in a study of blood T cells in healthy people across ages. PCR was performed a second time for roughly 7 to 11 cycles using a sample-barcoded 5' primer and a J-beta primer mix. TCRdb re-called the 5' RACE reads with MiXCR, one entry per CDR3 protein. In the table there are about a million distinct CDR3 sequences, 51% of which are singletons. Sequencing used blood. The receptors here all came from a woman aged 55-70 years in good health.

This clonotype was seen more than once but under ten times. The chain combines TRBV7-2 with TRBJ2-1, with D uncertain. Germline loops: CDR1 SGHTA, CDR2 FQGNSA. The V and J ends lost 4 bases and 6 bases respectively, with 10 bases between them. This CDR3 is 13 amino acids long. For the CDR3, the DNA is TGTGCCAGCAGCTCCGGACGGATCAATGAGCAGTTCTTC. This translates into CASSSGRINEQFF.

The CDR3, as DNA: TGTGCCAGCACTCCGCGACAGGGGTCGTCTGGCTACACCTTC. Protein: CASTPRQGSSGYTF. V and J are TRBV25-1 and TRBJ1-2; 8 positions agree with TRBD1. CDR1 is MGHDK and CDR2 is SYGVNS in the germline V gene. Germline trimming cut 7 bases from V and 7 bases from J; bases unmatched to any gene: 11. There are 14 residues in the CDR3.

This clonotype was found a few times. The J gene is TRBJ2-3, the V gene TRBV12-3 or TRBV12-4; no clear D. V was shortened by 10 bases and J by 5 bases, with 16 bases between the two germline ends. This CDR3 spans 13 amino acids. CDR3 loop: CAILPHFLDTQYF. CDR3 nucleotide sequence: TGTGCCATCCTCCCCCACTTTTTAGATACGCAGTATTTT.

The rearrangement uses TRBV14 and TRBJ2-5; D gene ambiguous. Germline V CDR1 and CDR2: SGHDN, FVKESK. V was clipped by 0 bases and J by 11 bases, with 13 bases between them. CDR3 size: 13 residues. For the CDR3, the DNA is TGTGCCAGCAGCCAAGATCAGCCGAAGGAGCAGTACTTC. It codes for CASSQDQPKEQYF.

This clonotype was seen only a few times. The chain uses TRBV5-1 and TRBJ2-1; 10 positions agree with TRBD2. The CDR3 covers 16 residues. The V gene's germline CDR1 is SGHRS and CDR2 YFSETQ. J lost 4 bases, V lost 0 bases, and 4 bases had no gene match. The CDR3 loop reads CASSLEQREGYNEQFF. For the CDR3, the DNA is TGCGCCAGCAGCTTGGAACAGCGGGAGGGATACAATGAGCAGTTCTTC.

V gene TRBV10-3 combines with J gene TRBJ2-7, with D uncertain. Between the trimmed V and J ends, which lost 0 bases and 7 bases, there was a span of 19 bases. In germline, CDR1 is ENHRY, CDR2 SYGVKD. This CDR3 is 16 amino acids long. Here the CDR3 reads CAISESGKVAYNEQYF. The DNA for the CDR3 is TGTGCCATCAGTGAGTCAGGAAAAGTAGCCTACAATGAGCAGTACTTC.

The V gene is TRBV6-6, the J gene TRBJ1-6, with 7 bases matching TRBD1. V dropped 6 bases and J dropped 9; count of bases not matched to a gene: 11. Germline CDR1 and CDR2: MNHNY and SVGAGI (reference sequence). The length of the CDR3 is 15 residues. CDR3 loop: CASRREGQSLSPLHF. The CDR3 bases are TGTGCCAGCAGGAGAGAGGGACAGTCGCTTTCACCCCTCCACTTT.

The chain links TRBV7-3 to TRBJ2-3, with D possibly TRBD2 on 5 matching bases. CDR1 is SGHTA, CDR2 FQGTGA, per germline. The CDR3 consists of 16 residues. Trimming left V 4 bases short and J 3 bases short, with 17 bases between. The CDR3 bases are TGTGCCAGCAGCTCCCGAATACTGGGAGATACAGATACGCAGTATTTT. Translating it yields CASSSRILGDTDTQYF.

The rearrangement uses TRBV6-1 and TRBJ2-6; D not resolved. CDR1 and CDR2 (germline): MNHNS, SASEGT. The V end was cut by 5 bases, the J end by 5 bases, with 7 bases between. This CDR3 is built from 13 residues. CDR3: CASSPGWANVLTF. CDR3 nucleotides: TGTGCCAGCAGTCCCGGCTGGGCCAACGTCCTGACTTTC.

This clonotype was picked up a small number of times. This chain joins TRBV20-1 and TRBJ2-3; unclear D gene. Germline CDR1 and CDR2: DFQATT and SNEGSKA (reference sequence). Trimming took off 3 bases at V and 6 bases at J, with 7 bases between the two ends. The CDR3 consists of 11 residues. Written as DNA, the CDR3 is TGCAGTGCTAGGTATGCCGATACGCAGTATTTT. It encodes CSARYADTQYF.

This clonotype has a handful of counts. V and J are TRBV11-2 and TRBJ2-4; 7 bases are a match to TRBD1. The J call may be faulty, since TRBJ2-7 better matches the DNA end. Germline V gene lookup returns CDR1 SGHAT and CDR2 FQNNGV. CDR3 size: 14 residues. This chain's CDR3 is CASSLPRTGPEQYF. CDR3 nucleotide sequence: TGTGCCAGCAGCTTACCTCGGACAGGACCCGAGCAGTACTTC.

The chain has TRBV4-3 and TRBJ1-5; maybe TRBD1 (5 bases). CDR1 is LGHNA, CDR2 YSLEER, per germline. This CDR3 contains 14 residues. The germline V and J ends were trimmed by 2 bases and 7 bases, with 12 bases remaining between them. CDR3 bases: TGCGCCAGCAGCCAAAACCAGGGCCCGCAGCCCCAGCATTTT. This encodes CASSQNQGPQPQHF.

The chain combines TRBV12-3 or TRBV12-4 with TRBJ1-1; 9 bases agree with TRBD1. The CDR3 covers 16 residues. Unmatched junction bases numbered 7, after V lost 5 bases and J lost 0 bases. The CDR3 is CASSPSGQGMNTEAFF. The CDR3 DNA follows: TGTGCCAGCAGTCCTTCGGGACAGGGTATGAACACTGAAGCTTTCTTT.

A remark on this clonotype: Just one base apart from a much larger clone, this may be a read error. J is TRBJ2-7 and V is TRBV7-2; unclear D gene. The J call is doubtful: the DNA matches TRBJ2-5 better. There are 14 residues in the CDR3. Germline V gene lookup returns CDR1 SGHTA and CDR2 FQGNSA. The CDR3 nucleotides read TGTGCCAACAGCTTAATGCCCACCGGCGAGACCCAGTACTTC. This translates into CANSLMPTGETQYF.

The chain couples TRBV7-8 to TRBJ2-7; 8 bases fit TRBD1. The J call is in doubt because the DNA end fits TRBJ2-4 better. Per germline, CDR1 SGHVS and CDR2 FQNEAQ. The length of the CDR3 is 15 residues. CDR3 residues: CASRNHRGVKNIQYF. The CDR3 DNA reads TGTGCCAGCAGGAACCACAGGGGGGTAAAAAACATTCAGTACTTC.

This chain uses TRBV4-3 with TRBJ2-6; the D gene is possibly TRBD2 (5 bases). The CDR3 is made up of 15 amino acids. The germline V gene has CDR1 LGHNA and CDR2 YSLEER. V lost 1 base, J lost 11 bases, and 15 bases lay in between. The DNA of the CDR3 is TGCGCCAGCAGCCAAGCCCGGACTCCAAAGCACGTCCTGACTTTC. The encoded protein is CASSQARTPKHVLTF.

This clonotype has more than one count but fewer than ten. This chain links TRBV7-9 with TRBJ2-3; 10 bases fit TRBD1. J was trimmed by 2 bases and V by 5 bases; bases with no gene match: 4. From germline, CDR1 is SEHNR and CDR2 FQNEAQ (reference sequence). The CDR3 has 15 amino acids. CDR3 residues: CASSRGQGNTDTQYF. The CDR3 region has the DNA TGTGCCAGCAGCCGGGGACAGGGGAACACAGATACGCAGTATTTT.

The chain employs TRBV12-3 or TRBV12-4 and TRBJ1-1, with D uncertain. The CDR3 contains 11 residues. The germline V and J ends were trimmed by 7 bases and 6 bases, with 9 bases remaining between them. For the CDR3, the DNA is TGTGCCAGCACCCACTCGGCTGAAGCTTTCTTT. It is translated as CASTHSAEAFF.

This chain connects TRBV25-1 to TRBJ2-5, with 10 bases aligning to TRBD1. From germline, CDR1 is MGHDK and CDR2 SYGVNS. This CDR3 has 16 residues. V lost 5 bases, J lost 2 bases, and 8 bases stayed unmatched. Here the CDR3 DNA reads TGTGCCAGCAGTCCCTCTCGGGACAGGGGACAAGAGACCCAGTACTTC. Translated, it gives CASSPSRDRGQETQYF.

The chain links TRBV15 to TRBJ2-5; no firm D call. The CDR3 covers 13 residues. CDR1 is LNHNV, CDR2 YYDKDF, per germline (reference sequence). The ends were cut back, 1 base at V and 3 bases at J, with 6 bases in the middle. CDR3 DNA: TGTGCCACCAGCAGAGCTGGGGAAGAGACCCAGTACTTC. This translates into CATSRAGEETQYF. Supplemented by reference TRBV15 and TRBJ2-5, the full variable domain reads DAMVIQNPRYQVTQFGKPVTLSCSQTLNHNVMYWYQQKSSQAPKLLFHYYDKDFNNEADTPDNFQSRRPNTSFCFLDIRSPGLGDTAMYLCATSRAGEETQYFGPGTRLLVL.

The table lists this clonotype with many counts. The chain joins TRBV3-1 to TRBJ2-3; D possibly corresponds to TRBD2 (6 bases). There are 14 residues in the CDR3. Trimming removed 1 base from V and 6 bases from J, with 11 bases in between. CDR1 and CDR2 from the germline V gene are LGHDT and YNNKEL (reference sequence). The DNA for the CDR3 is TGTGCCAGCAGCCAAGGCACTAGCCGCGATACGCAGTATTTT. Amino acid sequence: CASSQGTSRDTQYF.

The genes are TRBV3-1 and TRBJ1-1; no clear D gene. The CDR3 totals 12 residues. Germline-derived CDR1 and CDR2 are LGHDT and YNNKEL (reference sequence). With 4 bases removed from V and 9 bases from J, the gap between germline ends came to 12 bases. The CDR3 nucleotides read TGTGCCAGCAGCCCGGCGGGAGCAAAAGCTTTCTTT. It encodes CASSPAGAKAFF.

The chain carries TRBV29-1 and TRBJ2-1; D is possibly TRBD1 or TRBD2 (5 bases each). The length of the CDR3 is 17 residues. Germline values: CDR1 SQVTM, CDR2 ANQGSEA. Trimming stripped 1 base from V and 3 bases from J, with 19 bases between. CDR3 sequence (DNA): TGCAGCGTTGAAGGGACCGAGGGACCAGAGAACTACAATGAGCAGTTCTTC. As protein: CSVEGTEGPENYNEQFF.